The clone carrying this T cell receptor (beta chain) has only a few counts. Its antigen is not identified. These data are taken from a study of identical twins. Points from the study as a whole: Compared with unrelated sharing, twin-shared out-of-frame alpha sequences had more low-probability sequences.

TCRdb passed the 5' RACE reads through MiXCR, listing each CDR3 protein once. The table lists 1.5 million to 2 million distinct CDR3 sequences, less than 40% of them singletons, with about 0.27% in the top ten. Germline trimming cut 6 bases from V and 5 bases from J; bases unmatched to any gene: 8. CDR3 size: 14 residues. Germline values: CDR1 ENHRY, CDR2 SYGVKD. Sequenced input: cord blood. The receptor comes from a newborn girl in good health. The chain employs TRBV10-3 and TRBJ2-7; 9 bases line up with TRBD1. CDR3 loop: CAIRSGQGVDEQYF. The CDR3 DNA reads TGTGCCATCAGATCGGGACAGGGAGTAGACGAGCAGTACTTC.